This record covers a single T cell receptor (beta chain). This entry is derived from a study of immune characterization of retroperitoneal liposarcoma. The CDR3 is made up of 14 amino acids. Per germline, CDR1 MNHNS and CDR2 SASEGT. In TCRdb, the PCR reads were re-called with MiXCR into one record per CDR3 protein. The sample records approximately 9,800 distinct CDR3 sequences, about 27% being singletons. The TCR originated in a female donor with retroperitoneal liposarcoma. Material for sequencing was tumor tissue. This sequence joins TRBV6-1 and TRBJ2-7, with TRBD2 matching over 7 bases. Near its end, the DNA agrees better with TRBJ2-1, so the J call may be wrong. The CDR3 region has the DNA TGTGCCAGCAGCGGTGGCGGGAGCTCCTACGAGCAGTTCTTC. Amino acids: CASSGGGSSYEQFF.